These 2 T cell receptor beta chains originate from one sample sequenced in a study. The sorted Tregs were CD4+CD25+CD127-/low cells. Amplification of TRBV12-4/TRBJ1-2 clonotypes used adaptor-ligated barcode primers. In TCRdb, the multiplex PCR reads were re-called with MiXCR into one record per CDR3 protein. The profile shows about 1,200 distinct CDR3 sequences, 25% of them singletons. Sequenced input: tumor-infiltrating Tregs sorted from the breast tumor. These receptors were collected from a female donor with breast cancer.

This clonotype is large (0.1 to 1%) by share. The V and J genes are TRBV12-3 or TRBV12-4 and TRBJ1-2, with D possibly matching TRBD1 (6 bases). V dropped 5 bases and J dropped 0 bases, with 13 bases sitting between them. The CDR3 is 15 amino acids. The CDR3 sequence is CASSTTWTANYGYTF. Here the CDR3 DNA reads TGTGCCAGCAGTACAACGTGGACAGCTAACTATGGCTACACCTTC.

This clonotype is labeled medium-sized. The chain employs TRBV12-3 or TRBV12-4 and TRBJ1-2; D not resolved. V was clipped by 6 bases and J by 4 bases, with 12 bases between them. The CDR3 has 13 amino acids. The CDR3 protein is CASRPTAFYGYTF. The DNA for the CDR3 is TGTGCCAGCAGACCAACAGCCTTCTATGGCTACACCTTC.